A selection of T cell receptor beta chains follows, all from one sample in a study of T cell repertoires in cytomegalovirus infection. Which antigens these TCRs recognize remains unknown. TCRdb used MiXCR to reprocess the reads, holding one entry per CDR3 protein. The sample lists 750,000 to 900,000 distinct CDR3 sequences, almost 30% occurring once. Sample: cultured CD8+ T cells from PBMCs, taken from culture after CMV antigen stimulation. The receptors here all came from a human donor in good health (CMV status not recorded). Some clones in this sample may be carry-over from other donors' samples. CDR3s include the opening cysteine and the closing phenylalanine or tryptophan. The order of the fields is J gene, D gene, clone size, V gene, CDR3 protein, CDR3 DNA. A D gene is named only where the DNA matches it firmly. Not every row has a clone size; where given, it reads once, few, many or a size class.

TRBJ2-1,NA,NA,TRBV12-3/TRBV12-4,CASSDRQHGAGYEQF,TGTGCCAGCAGCGATCGTCAACACGGGGCCGGATATGAGCAGTTC
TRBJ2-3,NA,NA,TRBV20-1,CSARSRGALLTDTQYF,TGCAGTGCTAGGAGCCGAGGGGCCTTACTCACAGATACGCAGTATTTT
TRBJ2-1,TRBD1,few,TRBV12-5,CASGWDRGPLNEQFF,TGTGCTAGTGGTTGGGACAGGGGGCCTCTCAATGAGCAGTTCTTC
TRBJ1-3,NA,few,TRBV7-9,CASSYDSYSIYF,TGTGCCAGCAGCTACGACAGCTACTCTATATATTTT
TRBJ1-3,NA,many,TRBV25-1,CASSDVGNSGNTIYF,TGTGCCAGCAGTGACGTAGGGAACTCTGGAAACACCATATATTTT
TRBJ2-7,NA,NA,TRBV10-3,CAILRLRGKLREQYF,TGTGCCATCCTAAGACTTAGGGGGAAACTAAGGGAGCAGTACTTC
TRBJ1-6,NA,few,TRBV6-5,CASSPGPYNSPLHF,TGTGCCAGCAGTCCCGGACCCTATAATTCACCCCTCCACTTT
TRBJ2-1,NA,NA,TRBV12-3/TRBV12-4,CASSTSQGSKDNEQFF,TGTGCCAGCAGTACATCCCAGGGGAGTAAGGACAATGAGCAGTTCTTC
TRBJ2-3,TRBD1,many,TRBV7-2,CASSSRTGPSVDTQYF,TGTGCCAGCAGCTCCCGGACAGGGCCCTCCGTAGATACGCAGTATTTT
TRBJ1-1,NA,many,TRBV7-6,CASSDTGRKTEAFF,TGTGCCAGCAGCGACACAGGGAGGAAGACTGAAGCTTTCTTT
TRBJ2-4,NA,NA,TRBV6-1,CASRDLGLTPKNIQYF,TGTGCCAGCAGGGATTTAGGGCTCACTCCCAAAAACATTCAGTACTTC
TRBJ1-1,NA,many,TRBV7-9,CASSSGPVAEAFF,TGTGCCAGCAGCTCGGGACCCGTGGCTGAAGCTTTCTTT
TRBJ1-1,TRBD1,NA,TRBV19,CASSILPGGTEAFF,TGTGCCAGTAGTATTCTTCCAGGGGGCACTGAAGCTTTCTTT
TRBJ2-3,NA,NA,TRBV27,CASSLVRTFTDTQYF,TGTGCCAGCAGTTTGGTCAGGACATTCACAGATACGCAGTATTTT
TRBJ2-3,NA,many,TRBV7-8,CASSLAGRADTQYF,TGTGCCAGCAGCTTAGCGGGCCGTGCAGATACGCAGTATTTT
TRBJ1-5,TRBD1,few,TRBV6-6,CASSYGTGGGNQPQHF,TGTGCCAGCAGTTACGGGACAGGCGGAGGCAATCAGCCCCAGCATTTT
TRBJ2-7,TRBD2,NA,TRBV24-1,CATSDRTSGSSYEQYF,TGTGCCACCAGTGACCGTACTAGCGGGTCGTCCTACGAGCAGTACTTC
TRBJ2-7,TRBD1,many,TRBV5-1,CASSLSQGARYEQYF,TGCGCCAGCAGCTTATCACAGGGGGCTCGCTACGAGCAGTACTTC
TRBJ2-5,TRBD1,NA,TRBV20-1,CSAVEGTGYQETQYF,TGCAGTGCTGTAGAGGGGACAGGGTACCAAGAGACCCAGTACTTC
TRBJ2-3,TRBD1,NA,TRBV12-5,CASGSPGDRYPYTQYF,TGTGCTAGTGGTTCCCCTGGGGACAGGTATCCGTATACGCAGTATTTT
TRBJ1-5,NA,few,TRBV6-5,CASSYRENSNQPQHF,TGTGCCAGCAGTTACAGGGAGAATAGCAATCAGCCCCAGCATTTT
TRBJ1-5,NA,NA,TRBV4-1,CASSQLPRDQPQHF,TGCGCCAGCAGCCAACTCCCGCGGGATCAGCCCCAGCATTTT
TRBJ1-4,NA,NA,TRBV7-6,CASSLVGDSNEKLFF,TGTGCCAGCAGCTTAGTTGGTGACAGTAATGAAAAACTGTTTTTT
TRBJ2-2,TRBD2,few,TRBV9,CAGGAGGPTGELFF,TGTGCCGGGGGAGCGGGGGGGCCCACCGGGGAGCTGTTTTTT
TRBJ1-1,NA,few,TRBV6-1,CASSEGQMNTEAFF,TGTGCCAGCAGTGAAGGACAGATGAACACTGAAGCTTTCTTT
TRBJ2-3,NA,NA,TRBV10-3,CAISDDSTDTQYF,TGTGCCATCAGTGACGACAGCACAGATACGCAGTATTTT
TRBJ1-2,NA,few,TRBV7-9,CASSLLDRAYGYTF,TGTGCCAGCAGCTTACTGGACAGAGCCTATGGCTACACCTTC
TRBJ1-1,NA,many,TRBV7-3,CASSSPGKGAEAFF,TGTGCCAGCAGCTCCCCCGGAAAGGGGGCTGAAGCTTTCTTT
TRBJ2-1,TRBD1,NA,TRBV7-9,CASSLAPGQGAYNEQFF,TGTGCCAGCAGCTTAGCGCCGGGACAGGGGGCTTACAATGAGCAGTTCTTC
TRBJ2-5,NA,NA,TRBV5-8,CASSGAGVAKGTQYF,TGTGCCAGCAGCGGAGCCGGGGTAGCCAAAGGGACCCAGTACTTC
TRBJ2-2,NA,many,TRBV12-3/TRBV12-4,CASSYMNTGELFF,TGTGCCAGCAGTTATATGAACACCGGGGAGCTGTTTTTT
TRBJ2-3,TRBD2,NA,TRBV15,CATSSGTSDSDTQYF,TGTGCCACCAGCAGCGGGACTAGCGATTCAGATACGCAGTATTTT
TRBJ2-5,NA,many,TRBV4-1,CASSQDSVGKTQYF,TGCGCCAGCAGCCAAGACTCGGTCGGGAAGACCCAGTACTTC
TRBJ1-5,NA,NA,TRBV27,CASSFWGSHQPQHF,TGTGCCAGCAGTTTTTGGGGCAGTCATCAGCCCCAGCATTTT
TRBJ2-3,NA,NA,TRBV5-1,CASTSKATDTQYF,TGCGCCAGCACCTCGAAAGCCACAGATACGCAGTATTTT
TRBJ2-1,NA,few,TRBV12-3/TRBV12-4,CASSMRTAELFF,TGTGCCAGCAGTATGAGGACTGCCGAGTTGTTCTTC
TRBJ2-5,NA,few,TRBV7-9,CASSLARGWKETQYF,TGTGCCAGCAGCTTAGCCAGGGGATGGAAAGAGACCCAGTACTTC
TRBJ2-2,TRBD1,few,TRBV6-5,CASTGQTNTGELFF,TGTGCCAGCACGGGACAGACCAACACCGGGGAGCTGTTTTTT
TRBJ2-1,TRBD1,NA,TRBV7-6,CASSFIQGAEYNEQFF,TGTGCCAGCAGCTTTATCCAGGGGGCGGAATACAATGAGCAGTTCTTC
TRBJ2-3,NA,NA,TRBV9,CASSVGGKSTDTQYF,TGTGCCAGCAGCGTAGGCGGGAAAAGCACAGATACGCAGTATTTT
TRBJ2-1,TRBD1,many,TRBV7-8,CASSFPDRGQYNEQFF,TGTGCCAGCAGCTTTCCGGACAGGGGGCAATACAATGAGCAGTTCTTC
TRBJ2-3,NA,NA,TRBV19,CASSMPENSTDTQYF,TGTGCCAGTAGTATGCCCGAGAATAGCACAGATACGCAGTATTTT
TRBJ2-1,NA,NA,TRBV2,CASSDPRDLSYNEQFF,TGTGCCAGCAGTGATCCGCGGGATTTATCCTACAATGAGCAGTTCTTC
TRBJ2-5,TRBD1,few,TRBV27,CASSPLQGAAAQYF,TGTGCCAGCAGTCCCCTACAGGGGGCGGCGGCCCAGTACTTC
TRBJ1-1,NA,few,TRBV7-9,CASSPPSGTTTEAFF,TGTGCCAGCAGCCCCCCCTCCGGGACAACCACTGAAGCTTTCTTT